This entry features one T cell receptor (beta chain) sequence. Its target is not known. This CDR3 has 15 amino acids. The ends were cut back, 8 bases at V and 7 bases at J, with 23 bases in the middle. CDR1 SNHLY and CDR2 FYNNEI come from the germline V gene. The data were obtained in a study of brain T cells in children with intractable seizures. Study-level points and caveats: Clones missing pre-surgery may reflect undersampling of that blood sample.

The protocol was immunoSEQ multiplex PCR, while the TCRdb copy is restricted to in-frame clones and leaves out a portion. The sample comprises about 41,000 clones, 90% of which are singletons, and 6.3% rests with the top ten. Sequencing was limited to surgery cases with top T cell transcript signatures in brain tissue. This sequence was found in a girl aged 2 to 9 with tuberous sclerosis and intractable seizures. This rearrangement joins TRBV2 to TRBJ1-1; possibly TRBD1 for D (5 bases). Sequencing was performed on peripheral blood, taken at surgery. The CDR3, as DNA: TGTGCCAGCCATAGTACAAGGGACTCCGGCTATGAAGCTTTCTTT. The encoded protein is CASHSTRDSGYEAFF.